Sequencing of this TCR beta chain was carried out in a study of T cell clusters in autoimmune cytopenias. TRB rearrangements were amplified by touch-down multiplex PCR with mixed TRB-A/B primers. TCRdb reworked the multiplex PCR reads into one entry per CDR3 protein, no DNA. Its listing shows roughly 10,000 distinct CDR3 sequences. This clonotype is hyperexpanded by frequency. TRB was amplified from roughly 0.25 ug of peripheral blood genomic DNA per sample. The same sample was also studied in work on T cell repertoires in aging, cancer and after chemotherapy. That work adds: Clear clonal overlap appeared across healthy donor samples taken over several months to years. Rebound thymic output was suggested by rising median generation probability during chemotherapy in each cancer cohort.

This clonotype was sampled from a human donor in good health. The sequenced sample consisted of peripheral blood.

CDR3: CASRPGYSGTETQYF. The V and J genes are TRBV6-5 and TRBJ2-5; TCRdb names TRBD2, which stays unverified in the absence of DNA. CDR3 length equals 15 residues. Germline V gene data show CDR1 as MNHEY and CDR2 as SVGAGI.